Below, 7 T cell receptor beta chains from the same sample are listed, as sequenced in a study of CD8 T cells in ankylosing spondylitis. Broader study findings: Eight or nine highly homologous variants formed a TCR beta motif that appeared characteristic of ankylosing spondylitis blood.

MiXCR, applied by TCRdb to the 5' RACE reads, yields one record per CDR3 protein. The table shows around 94,000 distinct CDR3 sequences, with roughly 10% occurring only once. Which antigens these TCRs recognize remains unknown. The sample was blood, either unsorted or a sorted T cell fraction (not recorded which). The receptors stem from a male donor with ankylosing spondylitis.

Ten or more counts support this clonotype. This chain links TRBV3-1 with TRBJ2-7; D possibly uses TRBD1 or TRBD2 (5 bases each). The CDR3 loop spans 13 amino acids. Germline CDR1 LGHDT, CDR2 YNNKEL (reference sequence). Deletions cut 4 bases from V and 3 bases from J, with 10 bases between. For the CDR3, the DNA is TGTGCCAGCAGCCCGGGACCGAGCTACGAGCAGTACGTC. Translation gives CASSPGPSYEQYV.

This clonotype was detected many times. The chain employs TRBV4-1 and TRBJ1-2; maybe TRBD1 (5 bases). This CDR3 has 14 residues. CDR1 is MGHRA and CDR2 is YSYEKL in the germline V gene. The V end lost 6 bases, the J end lost 4 bases, and 15 bases lay between the germline ends. The CDR3: CASRNTGGTYGYTF. The CDR3 coding sequence is TGCGCCAGCAGAAACACTGGGGGAACCTATGGCTACACCTTC.

The chain recombines TRBV28 with TRBJ2-7, with 9 bases aligning to TRBD2. The junction had 3 bases not matched to a gene; V was cut back by 4 bases and J by 5 bases. Germline V gene data show CDR1 as MDHEN and CDR2 as SYDVKM. The CDR3 has 13 amino acids. As DNA, the CDR3 is TGTGCCAGCAGTTGGCGGGAGGGCCACGAGCAGTACGTC. Amino acids: CASSWREGHEQYV.

This clonotype has only one observation. The rearrangement uses TRBV19 and TRBJ2-5; 9 nucleotides agree with TRBD2. Germline loops: CDR1 LNHDA, CDR2 SQIVND (reference sequence). The V gene end was trimmed by 7 bases and the J gene end by 3 bases; junction bases not matched to a gene: 12. The length of the CDR3 is 16 residues. The CDR3 DNA sequence: TGTGCCAGTACTTCTACGGCTAGCGGGAAGAAAGAGACCCAGTACTTC. Its translation: CASTSTASGKKETQYF.

The chain links TRBV7-9 to TRBJ1-3; D not resolved. The CDR3 is 16 amino acids. Germline V CDR1 and CDR2: SEHNR, FQNEAQ (reference sequence). V was cut by 2 bases and J by 0 bases, with 11 bases left in between. The CDR3 DNA reads TGTGCCAGCAGCTTATCTCACAGATCCTCTGGAAACACCATATATTTT. Protein sequence: CASSLSHRSSGNTIYF.

This clonotype has a count of ten or more. J is TRBJ2-1 and V is TRBV12-3 or TRBV12-4; D gene unclear. This CDR3 region has 13 residues. V was pared by 7 bases and J by 6 bases, with 13 bases between. The chain's CDR3 is CASNPSWSNEQFF. CDR3 nucleotide sequence: TGTGCCAGCAATCCGAGCTGGAGCAATGAGCAGTTCTTC.

J is TRBJ2-1 and V is TRBV7-8, with 13 nucleotides matching TRBD2. J lost 8 bases, V lost 5 bases, and 9 bases had no gene match. Germline CDR1 is SGHVS and CDR2 is FQNEAQ. The CDR3 totals 16 residues. CDR3 sequence (DNA): TGTGCCAGCAGCCCCGGACTAGCGGGAGCGGGGGATGAGCAGTTCTTC. This encodes CASSPGLAGAGDEQFF.